The 5 T cell receptor beta chains given below trace back to one sample, sequenced in a study of response to subunit inactivated influenza vaccine. TCRdb redid the calling of the RT-PCR reads with MiXCR, one entry per CDR3 protein. The table includes under 750,000 distinct CDR3 sequences, 12% detected once. The specimen comprised PBMCs from blood, sampled on the day of vaccination. The receptors were sampled from a man aged 45-60 years who received an inactivated influenza vaccine.

This clonotype was seen at least ten times. This chain joins TRBV7-9 and TRBJ2-1; 12 bases are shared with TRBD1. This CDR3 contains 15 residues. Per germline, CDR1 SEHNR and CDR2 FQNEAQ (reference sequence). V shed 3 bases, J shed 8 bases, and the junction held 5 bases outside the gene matches. The CDR3: CASSLGQGAVDEQFF. Written as DNA, the CDR3 is TGTGCCAGCAGCTTGGGACAGGGGGCAGTGGATGAGCAGTTCTTC. The full variable domain, rest sourced from reference TRBV7-9 and TRBJ2-1, is DTGVSQNPRHKITKRGQNVTFRCDPISEHNRLYWYRQTLGQGPEFLTYFQNEAQLEKSRLLSDRFSAERPKGSFSTLEIQRTEQGDSAMYLCASSLGQGAVDEQFFGPGTRLTVL.

This clonotype appeared a few times. V and J are TRBV10-3 and TRBJ2-1; D may match TRBD1 or TRBD2 (5 bases each). The V end lost 4 bases, the J end lost 1 base, and 14 bases lay between the germline ends. The germline CDR1 and CDR2 sequences are ENHRY and SYGVKD. This CDR3 is built from 16 residues. CDR3 amino acids: CAISGTRGQSYNEQFF. In DNA form, the CDR3 reads TGTGCCATCAGTGGTACGAGGGGCCAATCCTACAATGAGCAGTTCTTC.

The chain couples TRBV4-2 to TRBJ2-7; D call uncertain. Trimming removed 0 bases from V and 2 bases from J, with 8 bases in between. The CDR3 loop spans 14 amino acids. CDR1 is LGHNA and CDR2 is YNFKEQ in the germline V gene. CDR3 region: CASSQDLFAYEQYF. The CDR3 nucleotides read TGTGCCAGCAGCCAAGATCTTTTCGCCTACGAGCAGTACTTC.

This chain joins TRBV11-1 and TRBJ2-7, with TRBD1 matching over 7 bases. V dropped 1 base and J dropped 5; count of bases not matched to a gene: 5. Germline loops: CDR1 SGHAT, CDR2 FQDESV (reference sequence). The CDR3 has 14 residues. CDR3 sequence reads: CASSLGGGLHEQYF. In DNA form, the CDR3 reads TGTGCCAGCAGCTTAGGAGGGGGCCTCCACGAGCAGTACTTC.

This clonotype occurred a few times. The chain joins TRBV4-3 to TRBJ1-4; D uncertain. There are 14 residues in the CDR3. Germline lookup yields CDR1 LGHNA and CDR2 YSLEER. V was cut by 0 bases and J by 10 bases, with 12 bases left in between. The CDR3 region is CASSQDFSVGKLFF. The CDR3 DNA reads as TGCGCCAGCAGCCAAGATTTTTCGGTGGGAAAACTGTTTTTT.